The clone carrying this T cell receptor beta chain occurred many times. Its specificity is not known. Libraries of TCR beta came from iRepertoire HTBI primers plus Arm-PCR of CDR3 regions. TCRdb redid the calling of the multiplex PCR reads with MiXCR, one entry per CDR3 protein. The sample carries approximately 470,000 distinct CDR3 sequences, 15% to 20% recorded once. Between the trimmed V and J ends, which lost 3 bases and 9 bases, there was a span of 16 bases. Germline CDR1 SGHTS, CDR2 YDEGEE. This CDR3 region has 14 residues. Time point here: newly diagnosed GD, antithyroid drugs for less than 3 months. PBMC RNA was the source of the TCR library. This sample stems from a study of regulatory T cells in long-lasting Graves disease. Findings and limits, study-wide: Persistent Graves' disease cases displayed lower TCR diversity than newly diagnosed ones.

Separately, the same data were catalogued under a study of T cells in Graves' hyperthyroidism and ophthalmopathy. That publication notes: Model predictions of ophthalmopathy came a median roughly 6.7 months before onset.

The source is a man aged 40-50 years with Graves disease. The chain has TRBV5-8 and TRBJ2-4; the D gene is possibly TRBD2 (6 bases). Sample: peripheral blood mononuclear cells (PBMCs), taken at new diagnosis, from a patient treated with antithyroid drugs. CDR3 amino acids: CASSSPRGSGIQYF. CDR3 in DNA: TGTGCCAGCAGCTCGCCCCGGGGGTCTGGCATTCAGTACTTC.